This passage covers 6 T cell receptor beta chains from one sample sequenced in a study of T cell clonality in common variable immunodeficiency. The table came from immunoSEQ multiplex PCR; TCRdb's copy has only in-frame clones and leaves some out. The sample holds tens of thousands of clones, and no clone turns up only once. Antigens of these TCRs are unknown. Overall study findings and caveats: Common variable immunodeficiency TCR beta sequences reportedly had fewer deletions and N-nucleotide insertions.

Material: peripheral blood mononuclear cells. The receptors come from a human donor with common variable immunodeficiency.

This clone was observed many times. The read ends 3 residues before the CDR3 terminus; that terminus is restored from the germline J gene. This chain uses TRBV27 with TRBJ2-7, with D maybe TRBD1 (5 bases). The CDR3 is 13 residues long. V dropped 3 bases and J dropped 3 bases, with 9 bases sitting between them. Per the germline V gene, CDR1 is MNHEY and CDR2 is SMNVEV (reference sequence). Here the CDR3 reads CASSLSRDYEQYF. CDR3 DNA, as far as it was read: TGTGCCAGCAGTTTGAGCAGGGACTACGAG.

This clone was detected only a few times. The read ends 3 residues shy of where the CDR3 ends; the end is completed using the germline J gene. This chain uses TRBV20-1 with TRBJ1-1; D perhaps matches TRBD1 (6 bases). V lost 4 bases and J lost 4, with 16 bases in between. The CDR3 consists of 14 residues. CDR1 and CDR2 from the germline V gene are DFQATT and SNEGSKA (reference sequence). Incomplete CDR3 DNA: TGCAGTGCTACATATCCCGAAGGGGGCACTGAA. Protein product: CSATYPEGGTE. The entire CDR3 protein reads CSATYPEGGTEAFF.

In its sample, this clone was seen many times. The CDR3 extends 3 residues past the end of the read, so its final part is completed from the germline J gene. The V and J genes are TRBV7-2 and TRBJ1-6; D may be TRBD1 (6 bases). V was cut by 5 bases and J by 7 bases, with 15 bases left in between. The CDR3 runs 15 residues. Germline loops: CDR1 SGHTA, CDR2 FQGNSA. This chain's CDR3 is CASSPTGFPNSPLHF. The covered CDR3 bases are TGTGCCAGCAGCCCTACAGGGTTCCCCAATTCACCC.

This clone has at least ten counts. The CDR3 is cut off 3 residues early in the read; its end comes from the germline J gene. The chain carries TRBV7-2 and TRBJ2-5; 7 bases map to TRBD2. The CDR3 runs to 15 residues. V lost 5 bases and J lost 3; bases outside the gene matches: 9. The germline CDR1 and CDR2 sequences are SGHTA and FQGNSA. The CDR3 is CASSPSPGTKETQYF. The DNA read from the CDR3 is TGTGCCAGCAGCCCCTCCCCTGGGACTAAAGAGACC. Supplemented by reference TRBV7-2 and TRBJ2-5, the full variable domain reads GAGVSQSPSNKVTEKGKDVELRCDPISGHTALYWYRQSLGQGLEFLIYFQGNSAPDKSGLPSDRFSAERTGGSVSTLTIQRTQQEDSAVYLCASSPSPGTKETQYFGPGTRLLVL.

Details on this clone: Coverage ceases 3 residues before the CDR3 finishes, and the germline J gene fills in the end. V and J are TRBV6-1 and TRBJ1-3, with a tentative D call TRBD1 (6 bases). V was shortened by 0 bases and J by 7 bases, with 13 bases between the two germline ends. Germline lookup yields CDR1 MNHNS and CDR2 SASEGT. The CDR3 sequence is 15 residues long. CDR3 bases read: TGTGCCAGCAGTGAAGCTCGGACAGAAGCTAACACC. This codes for CASSEARTEANT. The entire CDR3 protein is CASSEARTEANTIYF.

This clone was counted between two and nine times. The read ends 3 residues before the CDR3 terminus; that terminus is restored from the germline J gene. Other DNA variants within this sample encode the same CDR3. The genes are TRBV29-1 and TRBJ2-1, with 10 nucleotides matching TRBD2. The CDR3 is 15 residues long. V lost 8 bases and J lost 5; bases outside the gene matches: 12. Germline V gene data show CDR1 as SQVTM and CDR2 as ANQGSEA. CDR3 DNA, as far as it was read: TGCAGCAACATGGGCGGACTAGCGGCGCACAATGAG. The encoded protein is CSNMGGLAAHNE. The whole CDR3 reads CSNMGGLAAHNEQFF.